Here is one T cell receptor (beta chain) with its context. What it binds is unknown. The data are from a study of shared clonotypes between healthy human individuals. Study-wide results and caveats: The authors sampled blood alone, and tissue repertoires likely differ.

Only Caucasian adults living in Nashville, Tennessee served as donors. Researchers divided each subset's genomic DNA evenly across several immunoSEQ plates. How the authors handled the data: ImmunoSEQ gave junction-only sequences without quality scores, so filtering differed. Assay used: immunoSEQ multiplex PCR; TCRdb lists only in-frame clones, some missing. V, J and clone size reflect that table, while D and trimming were determined from the DNA. The profile shows approximately 500,000 clones, roughly 79% of them singletons. The specimen sequenced was PBMCs. The receptor comes from a woman in her thirties or forties in good health. Some clones in this sample may be carry-over from other donors' samples.

The CDR3 nucleotides are TGTGCCAGCAGCTTAGGATACGGCGGCTACACCTTC. Its translation: CASSLGYGGYTF. The chain has TRBV5-6 and TRBJ1-2, with D hard to call. V was pared by 2 bases and J by 8 bases, with 10 bases between. CDR1 SGHDT and CDR2 YYEEEE come from the germline V gene. This CDR3 is 12 amino acids long.